This entry lists 12 T cell receptor beta chains sequenced from one sample in a study of T cell repertoires in aging, cancer and after chemotherapy. The template was genomic DNA from peripheral blood, not RNA. Rearranged V-D-J TRB sequences were amplified with a mixed TRB-A/B primer pool. Each CDR3 protein gets one entry after TCRdb re-called the multiplex PCR reads with MiXCR. The sample lists more than 9,000 distinct CDR3 sequences; about 31% were seen once. The sample consisted of blood. The receptors come from a human donor in good health.

The DNA for the CDR3 is TGTGCCAGCAGTTTATCGGGGGACAGGCCCTCCTACGAGCAGTACTTC. Residues: CASSLSGDRPSYEQYF. The chain uses TRBV27 and TRBJ2-7; TRBD1 agrees at 8 bases. This CDR3 is 16 amino acids long. Looked up from germline, CDR1 is MNHEY and CDR2 is SMNVEV (reference sequence). V lost 0 bases and J lost 0; bases outside the gene matches: 4.

In its sample, this clonotype was seen a few times. The chain links TRBV6-5 to TRBJ2-7, with TRBD1 as a possible D gene (5 bases). The CDR3 sequence is 14 residues long. The V and J ends lost 5 bases and 0 bases respectively, with 11 bases between them. Looked up from germline, CDR1 is MNHEY and CDR2 is SVGAGI. CDR3 DNA sequence: TGTGCCAGCAGTCAGGACATCTCCTCCTACGAGCAGTACTTC. This translates into CASSQDISSYEQYF.

This clonotype was observed a handful of times. This CDR3 reads CASSLRRAYEQYF. CDR3 DNA: TGTGCCAGCAGCTTGAGGCGGGCCTACGAGCAGTACTTC. The chain carries TRBV11-3 and TRBJ2-7, with TRBD2 as a possible D gene (5 bases). The germline V gene encodes CDR1 SGHNT and CDR2 YENEEA. This CDR3 is built from 13 residues. V was clipped by 3 bases and J by 2 bases, with 8 bases between them. Looking up the rest from reference TRBV11-3 and TRBJ2-7 gives the full variable domain: EAGVVQSPRYKIIEKKQPVAFWCNPISGHNTLYWYLQNLGQGPELLIRYENEEAVDDSQLPKDRFSAERLKGVDSTLKIQPAELGDSAVYLCASSLRRAYEQYFGPGTRLTVT.

There are a few counts of this clonotype. The chain links TRBV10-3 to TRBJ2-3, with 9 bases fitting TRBD2. Trimming removed 2 bases from V and 1 base from J; junction bases left unmatched: 10. CDR1 is ENHRY, CDR2 SYGVKD, per germline. This CDR3 is built from 18 residues. The CDR3 is CAISEGLAGVSGTDTQYF. In nucleotides, the CDR3 is TGTGCCATCAGTGAGGGGTTAGCGGGGGTCTCCGGCACAGATACGCAGTATTTT.

This clonotype was counted a few times. V is TRBV6-1 and J is TRBJ2-5; no clear D gene. V was cut by 2 bases and J by 0 bases, with 7 bases left in between. Germline loops: CDR1 MNHNS, CDR2 SASEGT. The CDR3 spans 14 residues. CDR3 bases: TGTGCCAGCAGTGAACCGGAATACCAAGAGACCCAGTACTTC. Its protein is CASSEPEYQETQYF.

About this clonotype itself: One junction end does not reproduce the germline sequence, and a read error may be involved. The chain joins TRBV5-3 to TRBJ2-7; D might be TRBD2 (8 bases). TRBV5-3 is an ORF, and what it does is uncertain. The CDR3 runs to 15 residues. The CDR3 reads CASSGRQGASYEQYF. The CDR3 DNA follows: TGCGCCAGCAGCGGGAGACAGGGTGCTTCCTACGAGCAGTACTTC.

CDR3 sequence: CASSQDHVDSGELFF. The DNA of the CDR3 is TGTGCCAGCAGCCAAGATCACGTCGACTCCGGGGAGCTGTTTTTT. The rearrangement uses TRBV4-2 and TRBJ2-2, with no clear D. The CDR3 spans 15 residues. Germline loops: CDR1 LGHNA, CDR2 YNFKEQ. V dropped 0 bases and J dropped 6 bases, with 11 bases sitting between them.

Sample share makes this clonotype medium-sized. V usage is TRBV11-3 and J usage is TRBJ2-5; D remains unclear. The germline CDR1 and CDR2 sequences are SGHNT and YENEEA. The length of the CDR3 is 15 residues. The germline V and J ends were trimmed by 5 bases and 5 bases, with 18 bases remaining between them. CDR3 region: CASSLTWGFSETQYF. For the CDR3, the DNA is TGTGCCAGCAGCCTAACGTGGGGATTTTCGGAGACCCAGTACTTC.

As to this clonotype: A junction boundary mismatches the germline segment, possibly from a read error. The CDR3 DNA reads TGTGCCAGCAGCCAGGACCAACAGGGGACCACTGAAGCTTTCTTT. Its translation: CASSQDQQGTTEAFF. This chain links TRBV4-3 with TRBJ1-1; TRBD1 aligns across 7 bases. Germline loops: CDR1 LGHNA, CDR2 YSLEER. CDR3 length: 15 residues.

CDR3 protein: CAWSVPGRTVGYTF. The DNA of the CDR3 is TGTGCCTGGAGTGTGCCCGGCAGAACGGTTGGCTACACCTTC. The chain links TRBV30 to TRBJ1-2; D remains unclear. The CDR3 loop spans 14 amino acids. The germline V and J ends were trimmed by 0 bases and 7 bases, with 15 bases remaining between them. Germline CDR1 GTSNPN, CDR2 SVGIG (reference sequence).

This rearrangement joins TRBV27 to TRBJ1-5, with D maybe TRBD1 (6 bases). CDR3 length equals 14 residues. V was clipped by 5 bases and J by 4 bases, with 12 bases between them. Looked up from germline, CDR1 is MNHEY and CDR2 is SMNVEV (reference sequence). Here the CDR3 DNA reads TGTGCCAGCAGTGCATTACAGGGAAATCAGCCCCAGCATTTT. Residues: CASSALQGNQPQHF.

This clonotype is medium-sized in the sample. The V gene is TRBV30, the J gene TRBJ1-6, with a possible D match to TRBD1 (6 bases). The CDR3 has 14 amino acids. The germline CDR1 and CDR2 sequences are GTSNPN and SVGIG (reference sequence). Trimming left V 5 bases short and J 9 bases short, with 17 bases between. CDR3 residues: CAWDIGQTGSPLHF. Written as DNA, the CDR3 is TGTGCCTGGGATATCGGACAGACAGGTTCACCCCTCCACTTT.